The clone carrying this T cell receptor beta chain has a handful of counts. The antigen remains unidentified. The data were obtained in a study of post-analysis software for immune sequencing data. Study conclusions and caveats: Batch-mates among the samples co-clustered strongly by F measure. Controls significantly exceeded multiple sclerosis patients in normalized Chao1 diversity.

TCR beta cDNA libraries included unique molecular identifiers. TCRdb ran MiXCR on the PCR reads and lists one entry per CDR3 protein. The sample consists of 250,000 to 300,000 distinct CDR3 sequences, roughly a third of them appearing once. The sequencing input was blood. The TCR comes from a girl under 18 with multiple sclerosis.

CDR3 bases: TGTGCCAGCCACGGACAGCCGAACACTGAAGCTTTCTTT. This codes for CASHGQPNTEAFF. V gene TRBV2 combines with J gene TRBJ1-1; possible D gene TRBD1, 6 bases. The CDR3 loop spans 13 amino acids. V lost 8 bases, J lost 1 base, and 11 bases lay in between. Looked up from germline, CDR1 is SNHLY and CDR2 is FYNNEI.